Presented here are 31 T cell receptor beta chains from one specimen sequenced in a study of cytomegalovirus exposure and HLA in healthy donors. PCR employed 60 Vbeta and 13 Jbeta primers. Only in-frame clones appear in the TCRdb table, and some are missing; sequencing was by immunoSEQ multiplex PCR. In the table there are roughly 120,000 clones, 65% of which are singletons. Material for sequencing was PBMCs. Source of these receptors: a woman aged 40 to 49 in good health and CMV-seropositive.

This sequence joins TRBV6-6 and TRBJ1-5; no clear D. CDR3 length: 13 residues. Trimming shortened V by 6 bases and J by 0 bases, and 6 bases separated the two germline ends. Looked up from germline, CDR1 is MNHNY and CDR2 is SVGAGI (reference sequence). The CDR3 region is CASRRLSNQPQHF. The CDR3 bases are TGTGCCAGCAGGCGGCTTAGCAATCAGCCCCAGCATTTT.

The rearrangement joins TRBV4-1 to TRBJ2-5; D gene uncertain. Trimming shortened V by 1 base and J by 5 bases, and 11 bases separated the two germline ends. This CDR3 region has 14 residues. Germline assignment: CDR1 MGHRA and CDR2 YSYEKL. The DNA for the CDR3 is TGCGCCAGCAGCCAAGTAGCTGTTGTGGAGACCCAGTACTTC. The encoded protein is CASSQVAVVETQYF.

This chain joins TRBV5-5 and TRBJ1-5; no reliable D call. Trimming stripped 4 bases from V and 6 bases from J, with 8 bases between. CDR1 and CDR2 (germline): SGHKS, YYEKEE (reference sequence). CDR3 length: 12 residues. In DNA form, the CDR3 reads TGTGCCAGCAGCCTCGACATTCAGCCCCAGCATTTT. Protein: CASSLDIQPQHF.

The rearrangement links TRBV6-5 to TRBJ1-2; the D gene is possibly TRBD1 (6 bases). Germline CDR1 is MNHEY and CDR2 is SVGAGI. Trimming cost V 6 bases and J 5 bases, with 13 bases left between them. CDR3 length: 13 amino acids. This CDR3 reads CASSNRVGYGYTF. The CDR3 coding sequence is TGTGCCAGCAGCAACAGGGTCGGATATGGCTACACCTTC.

The CDR3 reads CATSRVAGYSNQPQHF. The CDR3 nucleotides read TGTGCCACCAGCAGAGTGGCAGGTTATAGCAATCAGCCCCAGCATTTT. The chain carries TRBV15 and TRBJ1-5; D unclear. Germline CDR1 reads LNHNV; CDR2 reads YYDKDF (reference sequence). V was pared by 1 base and J by 0 bases, with 10 bases between. The CDR3 sequence is 16 residues long.

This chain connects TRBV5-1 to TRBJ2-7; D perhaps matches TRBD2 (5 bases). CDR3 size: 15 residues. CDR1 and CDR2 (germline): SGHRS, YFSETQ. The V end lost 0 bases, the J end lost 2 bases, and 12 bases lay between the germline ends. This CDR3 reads CASSLDPSGTYEQYF. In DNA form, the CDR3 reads TGCGCCAGCAGCTTGGACCCAAGCGGTACCTACGAGCAGTACTTC.

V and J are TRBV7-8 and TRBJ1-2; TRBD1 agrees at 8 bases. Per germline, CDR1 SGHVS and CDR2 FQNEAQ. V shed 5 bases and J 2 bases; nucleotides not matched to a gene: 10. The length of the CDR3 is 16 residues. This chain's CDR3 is CASSPWTGIGNYGYTF. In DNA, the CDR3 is TGTGCCAGCAGCCCATGGACAGGGATCGGAAACTATGGCTACACCTTC.

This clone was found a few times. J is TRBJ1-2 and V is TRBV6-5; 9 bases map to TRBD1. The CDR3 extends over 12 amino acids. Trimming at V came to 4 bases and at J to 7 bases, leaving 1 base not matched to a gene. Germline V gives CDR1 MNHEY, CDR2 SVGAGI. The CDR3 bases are TGTGCCAGCAGTTCGGACAGGGGTGGCTACACCTTC. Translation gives CASSSDRGGYTF.

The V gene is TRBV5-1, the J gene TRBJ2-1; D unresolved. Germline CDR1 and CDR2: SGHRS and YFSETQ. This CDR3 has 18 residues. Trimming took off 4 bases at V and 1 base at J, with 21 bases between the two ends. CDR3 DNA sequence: TGCGCCAGCAGCCCAATTGTTAGCTCGAAATCGTCCTACAATGAGCAGTTCTTC. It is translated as CASSPIVSSKSSYNEQFF.

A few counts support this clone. CDR3 region: CASSLDGEGVADTQYF. The CDR3 DNA is TGTGCCAGCAGCTTAGATGGGGAGGGGGTCGCAGATACGCAGTATTTT. This rearrangement joins TRBV11-2 to TRBJ2-3; a weak D match, TRBD2 (7 bases). Trimming pared 0 bases from V and 4 bases from J, leaving 14 bases between. The CDR3 has 16 amino acids. Germline V gene lookup returns CDR1 SGHAT and CDR2 FQNNGV. Variable domain in full (rest from reference TRBV11-2 and TRBJ2-3): EAGVAQSPRYKIIEKRQSVAFWCNPISGHATLYWYQQILGQGPKLLIQFQNNGVVDDSQLPKDRFSAERLKGVDSTLKIQPAKLEDSAVYLCASSLDGEGVADTQYFGPGTRLTVL.

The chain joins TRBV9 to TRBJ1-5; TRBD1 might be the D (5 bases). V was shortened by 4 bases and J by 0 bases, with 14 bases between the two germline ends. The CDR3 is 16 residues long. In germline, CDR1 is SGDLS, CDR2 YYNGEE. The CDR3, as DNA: TGTGCCAGCAGCCCCGGGGGAGGGTCTAGCAATCAGCCCCAGCATTTT. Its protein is CASSPGGGSSNQPQHF.

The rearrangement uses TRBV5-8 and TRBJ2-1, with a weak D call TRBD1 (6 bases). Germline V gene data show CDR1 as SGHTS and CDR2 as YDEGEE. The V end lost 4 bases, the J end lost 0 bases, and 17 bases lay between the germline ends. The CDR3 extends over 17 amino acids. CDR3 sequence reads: CASSPQGYSSSYNEQFF. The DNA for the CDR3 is TGTGCCAGCAGCCCACAGGGATACTCGAGCTCCTACAATGAGCAGTTCTTC.

CDR3 DNA: TGTGCCAGCAGTTACTCGGGCGGGGGCGATCAGCCCCAGCATTTT. Translated, it gives CASSYSGGGDQPQHF. This chain connects TRBV6-5 to TRBJ1-5, with a tentative D call TRBD1 (6 bases). Germline assignment: CDR1 MNHEY and CDR2 SVGAGI. Trimming stripped 0 bases from V and 5 bases from J, with 11 bases between. CDR3 length equals 15 residues.

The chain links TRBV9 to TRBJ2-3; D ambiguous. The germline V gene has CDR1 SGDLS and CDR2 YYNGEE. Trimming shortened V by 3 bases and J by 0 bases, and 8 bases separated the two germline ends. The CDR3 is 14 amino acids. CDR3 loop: CASSAEASTDTQYF. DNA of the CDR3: TGTGCCAGCAGCGCCGAGGCTAGCACAGATACGCAGTATTTT.

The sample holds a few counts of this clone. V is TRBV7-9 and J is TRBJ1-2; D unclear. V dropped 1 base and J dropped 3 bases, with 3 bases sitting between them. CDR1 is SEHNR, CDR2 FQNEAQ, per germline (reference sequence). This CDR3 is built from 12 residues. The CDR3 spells CASSLVYYGYTF. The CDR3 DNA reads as TGTGCCAGCAGCTTAGTCTACTATGGCTACACCTTC.

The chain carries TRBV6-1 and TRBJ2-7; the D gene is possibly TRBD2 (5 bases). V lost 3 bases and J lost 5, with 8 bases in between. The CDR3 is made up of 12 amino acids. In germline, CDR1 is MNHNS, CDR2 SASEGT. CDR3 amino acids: CASSEGENEQYF. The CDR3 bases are TGTGCCAGCAGTGAGGGAGAGAACGAGCAGTACTTC.

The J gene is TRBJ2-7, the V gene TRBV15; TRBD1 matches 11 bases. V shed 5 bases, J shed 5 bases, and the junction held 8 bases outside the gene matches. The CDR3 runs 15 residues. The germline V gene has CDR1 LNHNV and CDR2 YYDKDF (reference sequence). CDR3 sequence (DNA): TGTGCCACCAGCTTCGGTAGGACAGGGGGCCACGAGCAGTACTTC. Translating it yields CATSFGRTGGHEQYF.

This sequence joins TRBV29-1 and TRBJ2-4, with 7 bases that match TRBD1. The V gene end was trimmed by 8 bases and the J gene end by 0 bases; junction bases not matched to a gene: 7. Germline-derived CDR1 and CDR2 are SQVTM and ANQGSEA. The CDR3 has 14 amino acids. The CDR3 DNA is TGCAGCCAAAGACAGGGAACAGCCAAAAACATTCAGTACTTC. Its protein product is CSQRQGTAKNIQYF.

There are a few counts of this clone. The CDR3 sequence: CASSLGGFNTEAFF. The CDR3 DNA sequence: TGTGCCAGCAGCTTGGGGGGTTTTAACACTGAAGCTTTCTTT. The V and J genes are TRBV7-3 and TRBJ1-1, with a tentative D call TRBD1 (5 bases). CDR3 size: 14 residues. V lost 3 bases, J lost 2 bases, and 10 bases lay in between. Germline V gene data show CDR1 as SGHTA and CDR2 as FQGTGA.

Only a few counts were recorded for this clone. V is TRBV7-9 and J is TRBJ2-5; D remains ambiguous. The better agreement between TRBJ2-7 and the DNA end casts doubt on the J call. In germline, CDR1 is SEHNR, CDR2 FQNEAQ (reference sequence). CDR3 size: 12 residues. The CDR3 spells CASSFLGNEQYF. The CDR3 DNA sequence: TGTGCCAGCAGCTTTCTAGGAAACGAGCAGTACTTC.

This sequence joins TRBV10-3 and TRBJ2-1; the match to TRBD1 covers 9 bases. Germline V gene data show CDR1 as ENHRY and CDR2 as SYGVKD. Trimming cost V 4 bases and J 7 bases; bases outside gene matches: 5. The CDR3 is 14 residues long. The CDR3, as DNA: TGTGCCATCAGTGCGGGACAGGGAATTAATGAGCAGTTCTTC. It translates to CAISAGQGINEQFF.

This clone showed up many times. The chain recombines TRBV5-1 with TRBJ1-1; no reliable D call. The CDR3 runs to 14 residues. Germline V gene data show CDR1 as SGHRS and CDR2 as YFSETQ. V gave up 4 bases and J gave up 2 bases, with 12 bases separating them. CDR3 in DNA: TGCGCCAGCAGCGCCTCAGAAGAAAACACTGAAGCTTTCTTT. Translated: CASSASEENTEAFF.

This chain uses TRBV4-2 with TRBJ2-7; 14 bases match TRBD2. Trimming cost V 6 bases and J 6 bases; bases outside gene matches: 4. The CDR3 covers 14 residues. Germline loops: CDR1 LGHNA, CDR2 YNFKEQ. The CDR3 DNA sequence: TGTGCCAGCAGTATGGGACTAGCGGGAGCCGAGCAGTACTTC. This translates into CASSMGLAGAEQYF.

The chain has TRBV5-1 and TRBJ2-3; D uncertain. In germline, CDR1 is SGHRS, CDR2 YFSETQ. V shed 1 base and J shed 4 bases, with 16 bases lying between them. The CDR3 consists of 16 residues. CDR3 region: CASSLFTSPEADTQYF. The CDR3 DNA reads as TGCGCCAGCAGCTTGTTCACGAGCCCTGAGGCAGATACGCAGTATTTT.

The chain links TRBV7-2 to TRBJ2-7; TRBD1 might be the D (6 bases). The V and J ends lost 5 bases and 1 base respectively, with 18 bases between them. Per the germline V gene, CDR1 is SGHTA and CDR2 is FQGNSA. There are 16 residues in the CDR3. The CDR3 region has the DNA TGTGCCAGCAGCCCTTCCCTAGGGACACGATCCTACGAGCAGTACTTC. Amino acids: CASSPSLGTRSYEQYF.

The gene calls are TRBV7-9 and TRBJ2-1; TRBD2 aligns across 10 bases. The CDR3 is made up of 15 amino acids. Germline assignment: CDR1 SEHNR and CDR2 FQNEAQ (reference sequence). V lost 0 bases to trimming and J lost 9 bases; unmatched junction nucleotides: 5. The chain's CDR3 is CASSLAASGSIEQFF. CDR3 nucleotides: TGTGCCAGCAGCTTAGCGGCTAGCGGGAGCATTGAGCAGTTCTTC.

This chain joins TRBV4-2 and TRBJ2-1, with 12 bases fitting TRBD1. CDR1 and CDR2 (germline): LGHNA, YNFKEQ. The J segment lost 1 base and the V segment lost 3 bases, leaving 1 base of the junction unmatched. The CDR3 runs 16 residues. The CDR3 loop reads CASSQGQGASYNEQFF. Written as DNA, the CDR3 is TGTGCCAGCAGCCAGGGACAGGGGGCATCCTACAATGAGCAGTTCTTC.

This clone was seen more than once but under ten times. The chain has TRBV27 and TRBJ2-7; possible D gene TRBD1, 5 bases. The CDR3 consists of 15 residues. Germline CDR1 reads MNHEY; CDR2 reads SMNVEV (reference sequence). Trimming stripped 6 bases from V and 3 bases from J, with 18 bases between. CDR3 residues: CASSSSAGIFYEQYF. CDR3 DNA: TGTGCCAGCAGCAGCAGCGCAGGGATCTTCTACGAGCAGTACTTC.

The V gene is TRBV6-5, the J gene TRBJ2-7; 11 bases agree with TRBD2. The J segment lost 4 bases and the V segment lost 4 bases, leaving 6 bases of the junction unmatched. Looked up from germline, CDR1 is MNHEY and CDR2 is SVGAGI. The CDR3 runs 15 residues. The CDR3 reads CASSLAGGGLYEQYF. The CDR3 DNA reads TGTGCCAGCAGTTTAGCGGGAGGGGGGCTATACGAGCAGTACTTC.

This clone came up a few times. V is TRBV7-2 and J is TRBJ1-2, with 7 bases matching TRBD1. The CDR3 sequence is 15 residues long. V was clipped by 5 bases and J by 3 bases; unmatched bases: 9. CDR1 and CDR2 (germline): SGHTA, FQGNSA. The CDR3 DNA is TGTGCCAGCAGCACTCGGCCTGGGACAGACTATGGCTACACCTTC. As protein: CASSTRPGTDYGYTF.

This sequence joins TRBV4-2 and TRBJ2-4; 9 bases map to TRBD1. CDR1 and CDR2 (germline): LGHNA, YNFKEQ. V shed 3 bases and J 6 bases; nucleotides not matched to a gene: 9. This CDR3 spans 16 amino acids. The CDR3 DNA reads TGTGCCAGCAGCCAGGGGATTGGGGGACAGGGAAACATTCAGTACTTC. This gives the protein CASSQGIGGQGNIQYF.